This T cell receptor (beta chain) was recovered during a study of shared clonotypes between healthy human individuals. Generated by immunoSEQ multiplex PCR, the TCRdb table keeps only in-frame clones and is missing some. The sample records over a million clones, more than 95% being singletons. CDR1 is SQVTM, CDR2 ANQGSEA, per germline. V lost 1 base, J lost 0 bases, and 6 bases lay in between. This CDR3 region has 13 residues. V usage is TRBV29-1 and J usage is TRBJ1-1, with D unclear. What was sequenced was naive CD4+ T cells sorted from blood. Subset reported: CD45RA+ positively selected. The TCR was taken from a man aged 30 to 39 in good health. This chain's CDR3 is CSVEAGMNTEAFF. The DNA of the CDR3 is TGCAGCGTTGAAGCAGGAATGAACACTGAAGCTTTCTTT.